Listed here are 31 T cell receptor beta chains from one sample, sequenced in a study of blood T cell repertoires in COVID-19. Only in-frame clones appear in the TCRdb table, and some are missing; sequencing was by immunoSEQ multiplex PCR. Seen here are 35,000 to 45,000 clones, 60% to 80% observed once, and the top ten hold roughly 30%. The sample was peripheral blood. The receptors derive from a woman older than 75 with acute or convalescent COVID-19.

The chain recombines TRBV3-1 (or the pseudogene TRBV3-2) with TRBJ2-1; 10 nucleotides agree with TRBD2. Trimming cost V 4 bases and J 6 bases; bases outside gene matches: 6. CDR3 length: 15 residues. Germline assignment: CDR1 LGHDT and CDR2 YNNKEL (reference sequence). The chain's CDR3 is CASSPLAGQGNEQFF. CDR3 coding DNA: TGTGCCAGCAGCCCACTAGCGGGACAAGGCAATGAGCAGTTCTTC.

This chain uses TRBV5-4 with TRBJ2-5; tentatively, D is TRBD2 (6 bases). The CDR3 consists of 15 residues. The V gene lost 4 bases and the J gene lost 3 bases, with 16 bases spanning the gap. The germline V gene encodes CDR1 SGHNT and CDR2 YYREEE (reference sequence). The CDR3 region is CASSRAGPGEETQYF. The CDR3 DNA reads TGTGCCAGCAGCAGGGCAGGACCGGGAGAAGAGACCCAGTACTTC. The full variable domain, completed using reference TRBV5-4 and TRBJ2-5, is ETGVTQSPTHLIKTRGQQVTLRCSSQSGHNTVSWYQQALGQGPQFIFQYYREEENGRGNFPPRFSGLQFPNYSSELNVNALELDDSALYLCASSRAGPGEETQYFGPGTRLLVL.

This sequence joins TRBV11-2 and TRBJ2-6; 10 nucleotides line up with TRBD2. The ends lost 5 bases at V and 0 bases at J; junction bases unmatched: 10. CDR1 and CDR2 (germline): SGHAT, FQNNGV. This CDR3 has 19 residues. CDR3 coding DNA: TGTGCCAGCAGCCGATTTAGCGGGAGGCTTCGCTCTGGGGCCAACGTCCTGACTTTC. It specifies CASSRFSGRLRSGANVLTF.

The chain is built from TRBV28 and TRBJ1-1, with D perhaps TRBD1 (6 bases). Germline V gene lookup returns CDR1 MDHEN and CDR2 SYDVKM. This CDR3 is built from 15 residues. Trimming left V 4 bases short and J 4 bases short, with 16 bases between. CDR3 protein: CASSSPQGRVTEAFF. The CDR3 DNA is TGTGCCAGCAGTTCACCACAGGGTCGGGTCACTGAAGCTTTCTTT.

The rearrangement joins TRBV30 to TRBJ1-1; D not resolved. The germline V gene encodes CDR1 GTSNPN and CDR2 SVGIG (reference sequence). This CDR3 region has 13 residues. The V and J ends lost 4 bases and 0 bases respectively, with 9 bases between them. CDR3 sequence: CAWKEQMNTEAFF. The CDR3 DNA follows: TGTGCCTGGAAGGAACAGATGAACACTGAAGCTTTCTTT.

The gene calls are TRBV10-3 and TRBJ2-7; TRBD2 aligns across 7 bases. This CDR3 has 13 amino acids. The trim removed 7 bases at V and 3 bases at J, leaving 6 bases unmatched. CDR1 is ENHRY, CDR2 SYGVKD, per germline. Written as DNA, the CDR3 is TGTGCCATCAAAGGCGGGAGAAACTACGAGCAGTACTTC. Amino acid sequence: CAIKGGRNYEQYF.

This clone was seen once. This chain connects TRBV11-3 to TRBJ2-1; D gene uncertain. Germline V gene lookup returns CDR1 SGHNT and CDR2 YENEEA. Trimming took 1 base from V and 9 from J, leaving 4 bases between them. The CDR3 is 11 amino acids. The CDR3 DNA is TGTGCCAGCAGCTTAGGAGTTGAGCAGTTCTTC. It translates to CASSLGVEQFF.

The V gene is TRBV27, the J gene TRBJ1-5; D not certain. Germline V lookup: CDR1 MNHEY, CDR2 SMNVEV (reference sequence). The V and J ends lost 6 bases and 0 bases respectively, with 15 bases between them. This CDR3 has 16 amino acids. CDR3: CASSSPGLGSNQPQHF. CDR3 nucleotides: TGTGCCAGCAGCTCTCCGGGGTTGGGTAGCAATCAGCCCCAGCATTTT.

The rearrangement links TRBV30 to TRBJ1-6, with TRBD1 identical over 7 bases. The CDR3 runs 16 residues. Germline CDR1 and CDR2: GTSNPN and SVGIG (reference sequence). Trimming removed 0 bases from V and 11 bases from J; junction bases left unmatched: 13. The CDR3 nucleotides are TGTGCCTGGAGTGTTTACAGGGGAGTCTCCGGTCCACCCCTCCACTTT. The encoded protein is CAWSVYRGVSGPPLHF.

The CDR3 spells CASSDRGGAVTEAFF. DNA for the CDR3: TGTGCCAGCAGCGATCGCGGGGGAGCTGTCACTGAAGCTTTCTTT. The chain is built from TRBV7-2 and TRBJ1-1; a weak D match, TRBD1 (5 bases). The CDR3 consists of 15 residues. Trimming took 5 bases from V and 4 from J, leaving 17 bases between them. Germline V lookup: CDR1 SGHTA, CDR2 FQGNSA.

This rearrangement joins TRBV21-1 to TRBJ2-7; the table names TRBD1, a call not compared with the DNA. TRBV21-1 is a documented pseudogene. CDR3 length: 15 amino acids. Here the CDR3 reads CASIQSWHTSYEQYF. DNA for the CDR3: TGTGCCAGCATCCAAAGTTGGCACACCTCCTACGAGCAGTACTTC.

This sequence joins TRBV28 and TRBJ1-1; D is unresolved. Germline-derived CDR1 and CDR2 are MDHEN and SYDVKM. The CDR3 has 12 amino acids. Trimming removed 7 bases from V and 6 bases from J, with 12 bases in between. This chain's CDR3 is CASNFNSAEAFF. CDR3 in DNA: TGTGCCAGCAACTTCAACTCTGCTGAAGCTTTCTTT. Combining the CDR3 with reference TRBV28 and TRBJ1-1 gives the whole variable domain DVKVTQSSRYLVKRTGEKVFLECVQDMDHENMFWYRQDPGLGLRLIYFSYDVKMKEKGDIPEGYSVSREKKERFSLILESASTNQTSMYLCASNFNSAEAFFGQGTRLTVV.

The gene calls are TRBV7-8 and TRBJ2-5; 7 nucleotides align to TRBD1. Germline values: CDR1 SGHVS, CDR2 FQNEAQ. The CDR3 sequence is 15 residues long. V was clipped by 1 base and J by 5 bases; unmatched bases: 7. The CDR3 protein is CASSLVVTGTETQYF. The CDR3 DNA sequence: TGTGCCAGCAGCTTAGTTGTGACAGGGACGGAGACCCAGTACTTC.

This chain links TRBV27 with TRBJ1-5; 7 positions agree with TRBD1. The germline gives CDR1 MNHEY, CDR2 SMNVEV (reference sequence). The length of the CDR3 is 16 residues. V lost 6 bases to trimming and J lost 0 bases; unmatched junction nucleotides: 8. In nucleotides, the CDR3 is TGTGCCAGCAGCCTCCACAGGGGATATAGCAATCAGCCCCAGCATTTT. Encoded protein: CASSLHRGYSNQPQHF.

This clone has only one observation. The chain has TRBV5-6 and TRBJ1-2; D might be TRBD1 (6 bases). CDR1 and CDR2 from the germline V gene are SGHDT and YYEEEE. This CDR3 spans 13 amino acids. V lost 2 bases and J lost 8, with 13 bases in between. The CDR3 loop reads CASSFRGAKGYTF. The CDR3 DNA reads TGTGCCAGCAGCTTCCGGGGGGCGAAAGGCTACACCTTC.

This clone was counted a single time. The genes are TRBV9 and TRBJ2-1, with 10 positions matching TRBD2. The germline gives CDR1 SGDLS, CDR2 YYNGEE. This CDR3 is 15 amino acids long. After removal of 3 bases from V and 9 bases from J, the junction contained 9 bases not matched to a gene. CDR3 residues: CASSASSGRAGEQFF. The CDR3 DNA reads TGTGCCAGCAGCGCCTCCAGCGGGAGGGCCGGTGAGCAGTTCTTC. Looking up the rest from reference TRBV9 and TRBJ2-1 gives the full variable domain: DSGVTQTPKHLITATGQRVTLRCSPRSGDLSVYWYQQSLDQGLQFLIQYYNGEERAKGNILERFSAQQFPDLHSELNLSSLELGDSALYFCASSASSGRAGEQFFGPGTRLTVL.

The chain employs TRBV5-1 and TRBJ1-5; weak D call: TRBD1 (5 bases). CDR1 and CDR2 (germline): SGHRS, YFSETQ. V was pared by 0 bases and J by 0 bases, with 10 bases between. The CDR3 runs to 16 residues. CDR3 protein: CASSLEGPFSNQPQHF. In nucleotides, the CDR3 is TGCGCCAGCAGCTTGGAGGGGCCGTTTAGCAATCAGCCCCAGCATTTT.

The J gene is TRBJ1-2, the V gene TRBV19; D may be TRBD1 (6 bases). Germline assignment: CDR1 LNHDA and CDR2 SQIVND (reference sequence). The CDR3 runs to 13 residues. V shed 6 bases and J shed 4 bases, with 12 bases lying between them. CDR3 DNA sequence: TGTGCCAGTAGGGATAGAGGGGGCTATGGCTACACCTTC. Its translation: CASRDRGGYGYTF.

This clone was recorded a few times. The chain carries TRBV2 and TRBJ1-1; 8 bases fit TRBD1. The J segment lost 1 base and the V segment lost 8 bases, leaving 21 bases of the junction unmatched. This CDR3 region has 19 residues. In germline, CDR1 is SNHLY, CDR2 FYNNEI. CDR3 amino acids: CASRRFGLLTDRENTEAFF. Written as DNA, the CDR3 is TGTGCCAGCCGGCGCTTCGGGCTTCTTACGGACAGGGAGAACACTGAAGCTTTCTTT.

The chain is built from TRBV4-3 and TRBJ2-2; D remains ambiguous. The germline V gene has CDR1 LGHNA and CDR2 YSLEER. The CDR3 is made up of 14 amino acids. Trimming cost V 2 bases and J 2 bases, with 6 bases left between them. The CDR3 protein is CASSQTHNTGELFF. The DNA of the CDR3 is TGCGCCAGCAGCCAAACACATAACACCGGGGAGCTGTTTTTT.

The genes are TRBV3-1 (or the pseudogene TRBV3-2) and TRBJ1-1; perhaps TRBD1 as D (5 bases). Germline V gene lookup returns CDR1 LGHDT and CDR2 YNNKEL (reference sequence). V was cut by 2 bases and J by 1 base, with 8 bases left in between. The CDR3 consists of 14 residues. CDR3 in amino acids: CASSQLTGNTEAFF. The CDR3 DNA sequence: TGTGCCAGCAGCCAATTAACAGGGAACACTGAAGCTTTCTTT.

The V gene is TRBV7-9, the J gene TRBJ1-6; TRBD1 aligns across 10 bases. The V gene end was trimmed by 5 bases and the J gene end by 3 bases; junction bases not matched to a gene: 10. This CDR3 has 18 residues. Germline V gene sequence: CDR1 SEHNR, CDR2 FQNEAQ (reference sequence). CDR3 coding DNA: TGTGCCAGCAGCCGAGCCAGGGACAGGGGTAACTATAATTCACCCCTCCACTTT. As protein: CASSRARDRGNYNSPLHF.

CDR3 sequence reads: CASSYAYRDYGYTF. The CDR3 DNA reads TGTGCCAGCAGTTACGCCTACAGGGACTATGGCTACACCTTC. J is TRBJ1-2 and V is TRBV6-5; the D gene is possibly TRBD1 (6 bases). The CDR3 is made up of 14 amino acids. The V end lost 2 bases, the J end lost 3 bases, and 10 bases lay between the germline ends. Germline loops: CDR1 MNHEY, CDR2 SVGAGI.

V is TRBV29-1 and J is TRBJ2-7; TRBD1 agrees at 7 bases. The CDR3 is 13 amino acids. The germline gives CDR1 SQVTM, CDR2 ANQGSEA. J gave up 5 bases and V 3 bases, and 7 bases lay outside the gene matches. In nucleotides, the CDR3 is TGCAGCGTTGAGAACAGGGGATTTCACGAGCAGTACTTC. It specifies CSVENRGFHEQYF.

The chain combines TRBV7-9 with TRBJ1-2, with a tentative D call TRBD1 (5 bases). V lost 0 bases to trimming and J lost 2 bases, with 10 bases between them. From germline, CDR1 is SEHNR and CDR2 FQNEAQ (reference sequence). The CDR3 is 15 residues long. The CDR3 region is CASSLARQGNYGYTF. The CDR3 DNA reads as TGTGCCAGCAGCTTAGCGCGGCAGGGAAACTATGGCTACACCTTC.

The gene calls are TRBV5-5 and TRBJ2-4; D gene uncertain. Germline-derived CDR1 and CDR2 are SGHKS and YYEKEE (reference sequence). The germline V and J ends were trimmed by 0 bases and 0 bases, with 4 bases remaining between them. This CDR3 is 14 amino acids long. The CDR3 sequence is CASSLGAAKNIQYF. CDR3 DNA sequence: TGTGCCAGCAGCTTGGGGGCAGCCAAAAACATTCAGTACTTC.

The table lists this clone with a count of one. The chain links TRBV27 to TRBJ1-4; D is unresolved. The length of the CDR3 is 15 residues. Trimming left V 3 bases short and J 7 bases short, with 15 bases between. The germline V gene encodes CDR1 MNHEY and CDR2 SMNVEV (reference sequence). CDR3 protein: CASSFLDRRREKLFF. The CDR3 nucleotides read TGTGCCAGCAGTTTTTTAGATCGGAGGCGTGAAAAACTGTTTTTT.

V usage is TRBV2 and J usage is TRBJ1-5; 8 bases map to TRBD1. After removal of 1 base from V and 5 bases from J, the junction contained 16 bases not matched to a gene. This CDR3 spans 19 amino acids. Germline loops: CDR1 SNHLY, CDR2 FYNNEI. The CDR3 reads CASSEGGRTGPFGHQPQHF. The CDR3 nucleotides are TGTGCCAGCAGTGAAGGGGGGAGGACAGGGCCCTTTGGGCATCAGCCCCAGCATTTT.

The genes are TRBV7-2 and TRBJ2-7, with 8 bases that match TRBD2. V was clipped by 1 base and J by 2 bases; unmatched bases: 4. Per germline, CDR1 SGHTA and CDR2 FQGNSA. This CDR3 contains 15 residues. The CDR3 reads CASSLGGTSTYEQYF. CDR3 bases: TGTGCCAGCAGCTTAGGAGGGACTAGTACCTACGAGCAGTACTTC.

The rearrangement links TRBV7-8 to TRBJ1-6; D call uncertain. There are 15 residues in the CDR3. Germline V lookup: CDR1 SGHVS, CDR2 FQNEAQ. Between the trimmed V and J ends, which lost 5 bases and 9 bases, there was a span of 17 bases. The CDR3 sequence: CASSPSGSLGSPLHF. CDR3 bases: TGTGCCAGCAGCCCTAGTGGGAGCCTCGGTTCACCCCTCCACTTT.

V usage is TRBV11-3 and J usage is TRBJ2-2, with 12 bases fitting TRBD2. The CDR3 has 16 residues. With 4 bases clipped from V and 4 bases from J, the junction kept 4 bases outside the gene matches. Looked up from germline, CDR1 is SGHNT and CDR2 is YENEEA. The CDR3 loop reads CASSSGTSGFTGELFF. In DNA form, the CDR3 reads TGTGCCAGCAGCTCCGGGACTAGCGGGTTCACCGGGGAGCTGTTTTTT. The variable domain in full, completed from reference TRBV11-3 and TRBJ2-2, reads EAGVVQSPRYKIIEKKQPVAFWCNPISGHNTLYWYLQNLGQGPELLIRYENEEAVDDSQLPKDRFSAERLKGVDSTLKIQPAELGDSAVYLCASSSGTSGFTGELFFGEGSRLTVL.